The 17 T cell receptor beta chains below were found in one sample sequenced in a study of blood T cell repertoires in COVID-19. Repertoires were generated with immunoSEQ multiplex PCR, while TCRdb's copy carries only in-frame clones and drops some. The table shows some 340,000 clones, with 90% occurring only once. Sequenced input: PBMCs or T cells enriched from blood (not recorded which). These receptors came from a woman in her twenties or thirties who had been exposed to COVID-19.

DNA of the CDR3: TGTGCCAGCAGCCAAGATTGGGCAGCTAATTCACCCCTCCACTTT. Protein: CASSQDWAANSPLHF. The V and J genes are TRBV4-2 and TRBJ1-6; D is undetermined. In germline, CDR1 is LGHNA, CDR2 YNFKEQ. Deletions cut 0 bases from V and 6 bases from J, with 9 bases between. The CDR3 runs to 15 residues.

The CDR3 DNA is TGTGCCACCAGCAGAGTACTAGCGGGGGGCCTTACCTACGAGCAGTACTTC. This encodes CATSRVLAGGLTYEQYF. V is TRBV15 and J is TRBJ2-7; the match to TRBD2 covers 12 bases. CDR1 is LNHNV and CDR2 is YYDKDF in the germline V gene (reference sequence). After removal of 1 base from V and 2 bases from J, the junction contained 6 bases not matched to a gene. The CDR3 loop spans 17 amino acids.

The chain carries TRBV19 and TRBJ1-5; a possible D gene is TRBD1 (6 bases). With 6 bases removed from V and 3 bases from J, the gap between germline ends came to 9 bases. The CDR3 covers 13 residues. CDR1 LNHDA and CDR2 SQIVND come from the germline V gene (reference sequence). The CDR3 DNA reads as TGTGCCAGTAGGGACAGAACCAATCAGCCCCAGCATTTT. It is translated as CASRDRTNQPQHF.

The CDR3 region has the DNA TGTGCCATCAGTGATTTAGGCGGCCGCGAGCCCCTCCACTTT. Translation gives CAISDLGGREPLHF. The chain joins TRBV10-3 to TRBJ1-6; unclear D gene. Germline CDR1 ENHRY, CDR2 SYGVKD. This CDR3 spans 14 amino acids. The germline V and J ends were trimmed by 3 bases and 13 bases, with 16 bases remaining between them.

The chain joins TRBV9 to TRBJ2-5; D not resolved. The CDR3 covers 14 residues. The germline CDR1 and CDR2 sequences are SGDLS and YYNGEE. V shed 4 bases and J shed 1 base, with 11 bases lying between them. The CDR3 DNA reads as TGTGCCAGCAGCCTCGGGTTCCCCCAAGAGACCCAGTACTTC. It specifies CASSLGFPQETQYF.

In its sample, this clone was seen a few times. CDR3 DNA sequence: TGTGCCAGCACCCGCACGGACAGGGATAACTATGGCTACACCTTC. Its protein is CASTRTDRDNYGYTF. The chain has TRBV6-5 and TRBJ1-2; the match to TRBD1 covers 8 bases. Germline V gene lookup returns CDR1 MNHEY and CDR2 SVGAGI. V lost 7 bases to trimming and J lost 1 base; unmatched junction nucleotides: 8. The CDR3 has 15 residues.

The chain employs TRBV9 and TRBJ2-5; TRBD2 matches 14 bases. CDR1 is SGDLS and CDR2 is YYNGEE in the germline V gene. This CDR3 contains 17 residues. The V and J ends lost 4 bases and 5 bases, in that order; junction bases with no gene match: 10. CDR3 loop: CASSPSRLAGGLETQYF. CDR3 bases: TGTGCCAGCAGCCCTTCCCGACTAGCGGGGGGGCTGGAGACCCAGTACTTC.

The chain uses TRBV11-2 and TRBJ1-2; 10 bases are a match to TRBD1. The CDR3 runs to 15 residues. V was clipped by 3 bases and J by 5 bases; unmatched bases: 6. Germline loops: CDR1 SGHAT, CDR2 FQNNGV. CDR3 protein: CASSFAGTGVYGYTF. CDR3 coding DNA: TGTGCCAGCAGCTTTGCGGGGACAGGGGTTTATGGCTACACCTTC.

This clone came up a few times. This sequence joins TRBV2 and TRBJ1-2; D might be TRBD1 (6 bases). Looked up from germline, CDR1 is SNHLY and CDR2 is FYNNEI. V was trimmed by 8 bases and J by 4 bases, leaving 11 bases between them. The CDR3 is 12 residues long. The CDR3 coding sequence is TGTGCCAGCGGGGGACATCTCTATGGCTACACCTTC. This codes for CASGGHLYGYTF.

This sequence joins TRBV7-9 and TRBJ2-7, with a possible D match to TRBD1 (5 bases). Germline lookup yields CDR1 SEHNR and CDR2 FQNEAQ (reference sequence). This CDR3 has 13 residues. The germline V and J ends were trimmed by 6 bases and 0 bases, with 9 bases remaining between them. The CDR3 DNA reads as TGTGCCAGCAGAGACAGCAGCTCCTACGAGCAGTACTTC. It is translated as CASRDSSSYEQYF.

The CDR3 reads CASSLAGGKETQYF. For the CDR3, the DNA is TGTGCCAGCAGTCTAGCGGGGGGGAAAGAGACCCAGTACTTC. V gene TRBV6-6 combines with J gene TRBJ2-5, with 12 bases identical to TRBD2. The CDR3 contains 14 residues. Germline V gene lookup returns CDR1 MNHNY and CDR2 SVGAGI (reference sequence). The ends lost 5 bases at V and 3 bases at J; junction bases unmatched: 1.

This chain connects TRBV4-1 to TRBJ1-1; 7 bases are shared with TRBD1. Germline V gene sequence: CDR1 MGHRA, CDR2 YSYEKL. The CDR3 is 14 amino acids. The ends lost 1 base at V and 3 bases at J; junction bases unmatched: 2. Written as DNA, the CDR3 is TGCGCCAGCAGCCAAGCGGACAGGTACACTGAAGCTTTCTTT. Translating gives CASSQADRYTEAFF.

The chain has TRBV19 and TRBJ2-3, with a tentative D call TRBD2 (6 bases). The CDR3 contains 12 residues. V dropped 7 bases and J dropped 6 bases, with 11 bases sitting between them. The germline V gene encodes CDR1 LNHDA and CDR2 SQIVND (reference sequence). The CDR3 nucleotides are TGTGCCAGTACTGTCCGGGGGGATACGCAGTATTTT. This gives the protein CASTVRGDTQYF. Combining the CDR3 with reference TRBV19 and TRBJ2-3 gives the whole variable domain DGGITQSPKYLFRKEGQNVTLSCEQNLNHDAMYWYRQDPGQGLRLIYYSQIVNDFQKGDIAEGYSVSREKKESFPLTVTSAQKNPTAFYLCASTVRGDTQYFGPGTRLTVL.

Regarding this clone: Different DNA sequences within this sample yield the same CDR3. The chain recombines TRBV11-3 with TRBJ2-7, with a possible D match to TRBD1 (6 bases). The CDR3 contains 13 residues. Looked up from germline, CDR1 is SGHNT and CDR2 is YENEEA. V was pared by 5 bases and J by 1 base, with 9 bases between. The CDR3 here is CASSSGQSYEQYF. The CDR3 DNA is TGTGCCAGCAGCAGTGGACAGTCCTACGAGCAGTACTTC.

Points on this clone: The same CDR3 can be traced to other DNA sequences in this sample. The chain carries TRBV5-1 and TRBJ1-2; TRBD1 might be the D (5 bases). The V end was cut by 0 bases, the J end by 3 bases, with 9 bases between. The CDR3 consists of 14 residues. Looked up from germline, CDR1 is SGHRS and CDR2 is YFSETQ. The CDR3 region has the DNA TGCGCCAGCAGCTTGGAGGGCAGGGACTATGGCTACACCTTC. This translates into CASSLEGRDYGYTF.

The V call is TRBV29-1, the J call TRBJ2-7; D is unresolved. CDR1 SQVTM and CDR2 ANQGSEA come from the germline V gene. CDR3 length equals 12 residues. V lost 4 bases and J 0 bases, leaving 7 bases between the germline ends. The CDR3 coding sequence is TGCAGCGTTGTCCCAAACTCCTACGAGCAGTACTTC. It translates to CSVVPNSYEQYF.

This chain joins TRBV27 and TRBJ1-2; possible D gene TRBD1, 6 bases. Trimming pared 5 bases from V and 4 bases from J, leaving 11 bases between. Germline CDR1 and CDR2: MNHEY and SMNVEV (reference sequence). The CDR3 has 13 residues. The CDR3 coding sequence is TGTGCCAGCAGTCACAGGGAGGGCTATGGCTACACCTTC. It codes for CASSHREGYGYTF.